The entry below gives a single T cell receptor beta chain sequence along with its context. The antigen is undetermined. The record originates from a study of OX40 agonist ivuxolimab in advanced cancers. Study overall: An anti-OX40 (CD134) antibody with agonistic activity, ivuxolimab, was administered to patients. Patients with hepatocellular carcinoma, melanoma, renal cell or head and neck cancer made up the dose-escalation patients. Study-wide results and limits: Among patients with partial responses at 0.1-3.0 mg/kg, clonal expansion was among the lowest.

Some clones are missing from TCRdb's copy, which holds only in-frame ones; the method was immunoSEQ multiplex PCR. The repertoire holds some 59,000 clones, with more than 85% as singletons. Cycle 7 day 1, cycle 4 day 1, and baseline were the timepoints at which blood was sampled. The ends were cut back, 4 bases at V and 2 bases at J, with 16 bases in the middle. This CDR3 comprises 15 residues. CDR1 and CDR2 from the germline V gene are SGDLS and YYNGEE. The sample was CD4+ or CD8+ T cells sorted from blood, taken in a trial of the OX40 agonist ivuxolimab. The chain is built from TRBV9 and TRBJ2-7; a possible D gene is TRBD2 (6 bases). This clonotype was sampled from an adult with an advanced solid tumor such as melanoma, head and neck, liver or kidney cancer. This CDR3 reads CASSLGAGGTYEQYF. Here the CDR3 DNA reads TGTGCCAGCAGCCTAGGGGCAGGCGGGACCTACGAGCAGTACTTC.